A single TCR beta chain is shown here with its context. Its antigen is not known. The CDR3 has 13 amino acids. Germline V gives CDR1 SGHNT, CDR2 YYREEE (reference sequence). V shed 4 bases, J shed 14 bases, and the junction held 13 bases outside the gene matches. These data belong to a study of cytomegalovirus exposure and HLA in healthy donors. Amplification used 60 Vbeta primers and 13 Jbeta primers. Some clones are missing from TCRdb's copy, which holds only in-frame ones; the method was immunoSEQ multiplex PCR. The sample carries roughly 70,000 clones, 70% to 75% recorded once. Findings and limits, study-wide: In a later analysis, at a false discovery rate of 0.05, 16,951 TCR beta sequences were associated with HLA alleles. Earlier analysis yielded a pattern in which most TCR beta V segments were productive about 87% or about 30% of the time. Later, an analysis showed that TCR beta chains associated with HLA were more clonally expanded than others that were equally common. The study recorded over 150 TCR beta chains that were cytomegalovirus-associated.

The TCR was taken from a human donor in good health. The sample comprised PBMCs. J is TRBJ2-3 and V is TRBV5-4; 7 nucleotides agree with TRBD2. The DNA for the CDR3 is TGTGCCAGCAGCCCGCAGTGGGCGGGAGTGGTGTATTTT. Amino acid sequence: CASSPQWAGVVYF.